These 32 T cell receptor beta chains were sequenced from one sample in a study of blood T cells in healthy people across ages. The second PCR ran about 7 to 12 cycles with a sample-barcoded 5' primer and J-beta primers. TCRdb itself ran the 5' RACE reads through MiXCR, one entry per CDR3 protein. The table shows approximately 780,000 distinct CDR3 sequences, with roughly 25% occurring only once. These data also formed part of another study, on T cells of mothers and their children.

The source material was blood. The receptors come from a boy aged 10-17 years in good health.

The CDR3 region is CASSFGDRKLYGYTF. The DNA for the CDR3 is TGTGCCAGCAGTTTTGGGGACAGAAAACTCTATGGCTACACCTTC. The chain combines TRBV12-3 or TRBV12-4 with TRBJ1-2, with 7 bases identical to TRBD1. CDR3 length equals 15 residues. Losses at the gene ends were 3 bases for V and 4 bases for J; bases not matched to a gene: 8.

V and J are TRBV5-1 and TRBJ1-1; 9 bases fit TRBD1. This CDR3 spans 15 amino acids. J was trimmed by 4 bases and V by 1 base; bases with no gene match: 5. Looked up from germline, CDR1 is SGHRS and CDR2 is YFSETQ. The CDR3 is CASSLTRTGATEAFF. CDR3 in DNA: TGCGCCAGCAGCTTGACCCGGACAGGGGCCACTGAAGCTTTCTTT.

The chain joins TRBV10-3 to TRBJ2-3; TRBD1 matches 8 bases. The ends lost 1 base at V and 4 bases at J; junction bases unmatched: 1. The CDR3 length is 14 residues. Germline CDR1 and CDR2: ENHRY and SYGVKD. This CDR3 is CAISELQGADTQYF. CDR3 sequence (DNA): TGTGCCATCAGTGAGTTACAGGGGGCAGATACGCAGTATTTT.

This chain joins TRBV29-1 and TRBJ2-6; 7 bases agree with TRBD2. The CDR3 has 14 residues. Germline V gene sequence: CDR1 SQVTM, CDR2 ANQGSEA. The junction had 0 bases not matched to a gene; V was cut back by 3 bases and J by 1 base. The CDR3 region has the DNA TGCAGCGTTGACGGGGGGTCTGGGGCCAACGTCCTGACTTTC. Translating it yields CSVDGGSGANVLTF.

The genes are TRBV28 and TRBJ1-6; D unclear. The V end was cut by 4 bases, the J end by 7 bases, with 17 bases between. CDR3 size: 16 residues. Germline V gene data show CDR1 as MDHEN and CDR2 as SYDVKM. As DNA, the CDR3 is TGTGCCAGCAGTTCTCCGATCCCGGTGGGCAATTCACCCCTCCACTTT. It encodes CASSSPIPVGNSPLHF.

A few counts support this clonotype. The gene calls are TRBV12-3 or TRBV12-4 and TRBJ1-5; the D is unclear. The CDR3 contains 17 residues. V lost 2 bases to trimming and J lost 6 bases, with 20 bases between them. The CDR3, as DNA: TGTGCCAGCAGTTTAATTAAGGGTGCTGGTCTGAGTCAGCCCCAGCATTTT. As protein: CASSLIKGAGLSQPQHF.

The chain recombines TRBV9 with TRBJ2-7, with D maybe TRBD1 (6 bases). Trimming cost V 0 bases and J 6 bases, with 19 bases left between them. CDR3 size: 16 residues. CDR1 SGDLS and CDR2 YYNGEE come from the germline V gene. DNA for the CDR3: TGTGCCAGCAGCGTAGACGGAGGCGGACAGCTGAGCGAGCAGTACTTC. This codes for CASSVDGGGQLSEQYF.

V usage is TRBV9 and J usage is TRBJ2-3; 7 bases are shared with TRBD2. Losses at the gene ends were 3 bases for V and 2 bases for J; bases not matched to a gene: 9. Germline-derived CDR1 and CDR2 are SGDLS and YYNGEE. The CDR3 spans 16 residues. Here the CDR3 reads CASSGELATLTDTQYF. The CDR3 coding sequence is TGTGCCAGCAGCGGAGAACTAGCGACACTCACAGATACGCAGTATTTT.

This clonotype was recorded once. The chain is built from TRBV29-1 and TRBJ1-1; D not resolved. The CDR3 runs 11 residues. CDR1 is SQVTM and CDR2 is ANQGSEA in the germline V gene. The V end lost 1 base, the J end lost 5 bases, and 5 bases lay between the germline ends. The CDR3 sequence: CSVEVLTEAFF. In DNA form, the CDR3 reads TGCAGCGTTGAAGTCCTTACTGAAGCTTTCTTT. The whole variable domain, remainder taken from reference TRBV29-1 and TRBJ1-1, is SAVISQKPSRDICQRGTSLTIQCQVDSQVTMMFWYRQQPGQSLTLIATANQGSEATYESGFVIDKFPISRPNLTFSTLTVSNMSPEDSSIYLCSVEVLTEAFFGQGTRLTVV.

The chain employs TRBV29-1 and TRBJ2-5; D unclear. Trimming removed 3 bases from V and 1 base from J, with 9 bases in between. This CDR3 comprises 13 residues. The germline gives CDR1 SQVTM, CDR2 ANQGSEA. This CDR3 is CSVESRLQETQYF. For the CDR3, the DNA is TGCAGCGTTGAGTCTCGCCTCCAAGAGACCCAGTACTTC.

In DNA form, the CDR3 reads TGTGCCAGCAGCTCCCGGGTGGGGGAGCAGTACTTC. Protein sequence: CASSSRVGEQYF. This rearrangement joins TRBV7-2 to TRBJ2-5, with D perhaps being TRBD1 or TRBD2 (5 bases each). Germline CDR1 SGHTA, CDR2 FQGNSA. V lost 4 bases to trimming and J lost 11 bases, with 14 bases between them. The CDR3 totals 12 residues.

Many counts were recorded for this clonotype. The chain links TRBV6-6 to TRBJ1-2; D unresolved. The V gene lost 4 bases and the J gene lost 0 bases, with 3 bases spanning the gap. CDR1 is MNHNY and CDR2 is SVGAGI in the germline V gene (reference sequence). This CDR3 spans 12 amino acids. CDR3 sequence (DNA): TGTGCCAGCAGTTCGACTAACTATGGCTACACCTTC. This gives the protein CASSSTNYGYTF.

The CDR3 DNA reads as TGTGCCAGCGCCACCCGGGACGACTACGAGCAGTACTTC. It translates to CASATRDDYEQYF. The chain links TRBV2 to TRBJ2-7; D possibly matches TRBD1 or TRBD2 (5 bases each). The CDR3 runs 13 residues. V lost 8 bases and J lost 3, with 14 bases in between. Germline V gives CDR1 SNHLY, CDR2 FYNNEI.

The chain employs TRBV5-1 and TRBJ2-2; TRBD1 matches 11 bases. CDR3 length equals 14 residues. The J segment lost 6 bases and the V segment lost 4 bases, leaving 2 bases of the junction unmatched. Germline V gene lookup returns CDR1 SGHRS and CDR2 YFSETQ. The chain's CDR3 is CASSRGQGAGELFF. DNA of the CDR3: TGCGCCAGCAGCCGGGGACAGGGGGCCGGGGAGCTGTTTTTT.

The gene calls are TRBV20-1 and TRBJ2-3; D uncertain. This CDR3 is 12 amino acids long. Trimming stripped 0 bases from V and 2 bases from J, with 3 bases between. Looked up from germline, CDR1 is DFQATT and CDR2 is SNEGSKA (reference sequence). CDR3 DNA sequence: TGCAGTGCTAGAGAAAACACAGATACGCAGTATTTT. This translates into CSARENTDTQYF.

The chain has TRBV7-9 and TRBJ2-5; TRBD2 might be the D (5 bases). The DNA end lines up better with TRBJ2-1; the J call may be wrong. The CDR3 is made up of 15 amino acids. CDR1 and CDR2 from the germline V gene are SEHNR and FQNEAQ (reference sequence). CDR3 sequence reads: CASSYPDSVLDEQFF. Here the CDR3 DNA reads TGTGCCAGCAGCTACCCGGACTCTGTTCTGGATGAGCAGTTCTTC.

The chain employs TRBV20-1 and TRBJ2-3; the D gene is possibly TRBD2 (5 bases). The CDR3 runs 15 residues. Germline-derived CDR1 and CDR2 are DFQATT and SNEGSKA (reference sequence). Trimming cost V 3 bases and J 1 base, with 14 bases left between them. The CDR3 loop is CSARRTGYGTDTQYF. The CDR3 bases are TGCAGTGCTAGGCGCACGGGGTACGGCACAGATACGCAGTATTTT.

The table lists this clonotype with a few counts. This CDR3 is missing its conserved last phenylalanine or tryptophan, likely due to a read error. The chain uses TRBV29-1 and TRBJ2-1, with 8 bases that match TRBD2. The CDR3 is made up of 16 amino acids. Germline CDR1 SQVTM, CDR2 ANQGSEA. J was trimmed by 2 bases and V by 3 bases; bases with no gene match: 9. For the CDR3, the DNA is TGCAGCGTTGACCCGGCCGGGGGGGTGACCTACAATGAGCAGTTCCTC. This codes for CSVDPAGGVTYNEQFL.

This clonotype was seen a handful of times. The chain combines TRBV25-1 with TRBJ2-1; D possibly matches TRBD1 or TRBD2 (6 bases each). The CDR3 contains 15 residues. V lost 3 bases and J 5 bases, leaving 14 bases between the germline ends. Germline V lookup: CDR1 MGHDK, CDR2 SYGVNS. CDR3 coding DNA: TGTGCCAGCAGTGAGTCAGGGGAGGCTCACAATGAGCAGTTCTTC. This encodes CASSESGEAHNEQFF.

The chain carries TRBV20-1 and TRBJ2-7; D gene ambiguous. Germline-derived CDR1 and CDR2 are DFQATT and SNEGSKA (reference sequence). Trimming took 3 bases from V and 0 from J, leaving 9 bases between them. The CDR3 spans 13 residues. The CDR3 DNA reads as TGCAGTGCTAGTTCCAAGAGCTCCTACGAGCAGTACTTC. It yields the protein CSASSKSSYEQYF.

The sample holds one count of this clonotype. The V gene is TRBV30, the J gene TRBJ1-1, with no clear D. CDR1 GTSNPN and CDR2 SVGIG come from the germline V gene (reference sequence). V dropped 0 bases and J dropped 6 bases, with 14 bases sitting between them. This CDR3 contains 14 residues. The CDR3 reads CAWSVWSGMPEAFF. The CDR3 nucleotides read TGTGCCTGGAGTGTATGGTCCGGGATGCCTGAAGCTTTCTTT. Variable domain in full (rest from reference TRBV30 and TRBJ1-1): SQTIHQWPATLVQPVGSPLSLECTVEGTSNPNLYWYRQAAGRGLQLLFYSVGIGQISSEVPQNLSASRPQDRQFILSSKKLLLSDSGFYLCAWSVWSGMPEAFFGQGTRLTVV.

This clonotype turned up a few times. The rearrangement joins TRBV12-3 or TRBV12-4 to TRBJ1-1; D is unclear. V shed 5 bases and J shed 4 bases, with 11 bases lying between them. The CDR3 runs 13 residues. DNA for the CDR3: TGTGCCAGCAGTGACCAGACGGGCACTGAAGCTTTCTTT. It specifies CASSDQTGTEAFF.

This clonotype was seen at least ten times. The rearrangement links TRBV6-5 to TRBJ2-7, with 7 bases matching TRBD2. V was clipped by 4 bases and J by 6 bases; unmatched bases: 6. CDR1 is MNHEY, CDR2 SVGAGI, per germline. The CDR3 extends over 13 amino acids. The DNA of the CDR3 is TGTGCCAGCAGTTCCGGGGGGTCCGGCGAGCAGTACTTC. It specifies CASSSGGSGEQYF.

The chain couples TRBV5-1 to TRBJ2-2; 8 positions match TRBD2. V shed 2 bases, J shed 2 bases, and the junction held 2 bases outside the gene matches. From germline, CDR1 is SGHRS and CDR2 YFSETQ. This CDR3 comprises 15 residues. The CDR3 loop reads CASSLAGDNTGELFF. CDR3 sequence (DNA): TGCGCCAGCAGCTTAGCGGGGGATAACACCGGGGAGCTGTTTTTT.

This chain connects TRBV7-9 to TRBJ2-7; D is perhaps TRBD1 or TRBD2 (5 bases each). V was pared by 3 bases and J by 6 bases, with 12 bases between. The CDR3 has 13 residues. Germline V CDR1 and CDR2: SEHNR, FQNEAQ (reference sequence). The chain's CDR3 is CASSLRGDGEQYF. DNA of the CDR3: TGTGCCAGCAGCTTGAGGGGAGACGGCGAGCAGTACTTC.

The chain employs TRBV3-1 and TRBJ2-7; 7 nucleotides line up with TRBD1. The CDR3 contains 18 residues. Germline CDR1 is LGHDT and CDR2 is YNNKEL (reference sequence). V lost 2 bases, J lost 3 bases, and 16 bases stayed unmatched. The CDR3 bases are TGTGCCAGCAGCCAATTCGGGGTGAGGGACAGCCTAGTCTACGAGCAGTACTTC. This translates into CASSQFGVRDSLVYEQYF.

The chain employs TRBV7-9 and TRBJ1-2, with unresolved D. Trimming removed 8 bases from V and 2 bases from J, with 18 bases in between. The CDR3 sequence is 15 residues long. Germline V CDR1 and CDR2: SEHNR, FQNEAQ (reference sequence). In DNA form, the CDR3 reads TGTGCCAGCCGAAACCTAGGCTTTGACAACTATGGCTACACCTTC. Its translation: CASRNLGFDNYGYTF. Supplemented by reference TRBV7-9 and TRBJ1-2, the full variable domain reads DTGVSQNPRHKITKRGQNVTFRCDPISEHNRLYWYRQTLGQGPEFLTYFQNEAQLEKSRLLSDRFSAERPKGSFSTLEIQRTEQGDSAMYLCASRNLGFDNYGYTFGSGTRLTVV.

This clonotype has a handful of counts. The chain has TRBV6-5 and TRBJ1-1, with 7 bases lining up with TRBD1. Trimming cost V 5 bases and J 4 bases; bases outside gene matches: 16. The CDR3 has 17 residues. In germline, CDR1 is MNHEY, CDR2 SVGAGI. CDR3 in DNA: TGTGCCAGCAGTCGGGGATGGACAGGCGGGGGAACCACTGAAGCTTTCTTT. This encodes CASSRGWTGGGTTEAFF.

The count of this clonotype is one. This CDR3 is missing its conserved last phenylalanine or tryptophan, likely due to a read error. The chain couples TRBV7-2 to TRBJ1-1; D is unresolved. CDR1 is SGHTA and CDR2 is FQGNSA in the germline V gene. The CDR3 runs to 16 residues. The ends were cut back, 5 bases at V and 0 bases at J, with 16 bases in the middle. The CDR3 nucleotides are TGTGCCAGCAGCCATAATCCCGGGAGATTGAACACTGAAGCTTTCTCT. This codes for CASSHNPGRLNTEAFS.

This clonotype was recorded many times. This sequence joins TRBV28 and TRBJ2-6; D is unresolved. Germline lookup yields CDR1 MDHEN and CDR2 SYDVKM. With 0 bases removed from V and 1 base from J, the gap between germline ends came to 10 bases. This CDR3 has 17 amino acids. The CDR3 loop reads CASSLWGLGSGANVLTF. The CDR3 bases are TGTGCCAGCAGTTTATGGGGTCTGGGGTCTGGGGCCAACGTCCTGACTTTC.

V usage is TRBV7-2 and J usage is TRBJ2-3, with D perhaps matching TRBD2 (6 bases). V lost 1 base and J lost 2, with 13 bases in between. CDR1 SGHTA and CDR2 FQGNSA come from the germline V gene. There are 16 residues in the CDR3. The CDR3 bases are TGTGCCAGCAGCTTAGGAGTCGGAGGGATCACAGATACGCAGTATTTT. It codes for CASSLGVGGITDTQYF.

There are a few counts of this clonotype. The rearrangement links TRBV6-1 to TRBJ2-5; D call uncertain. The DNA end is more similar to TRBJ2-1, so the J call may be wrong. This CDR3 region has 13 residues. CDR1 and CDR2 (germline): MNHNS, SASEGT. The CDR3 loop is CASSTGPYNEQFF. The CDR3, as DNA: TGTGCCAGCAGTACCGGGCCCTACAATGAGCAGTTCTTC.